This TCR beta chain is drawn from a study of T cells expressing NK-cell markers. Using the 5' RACE reads, TCRdb records one entry per CDR3 protein without DNA. The sample table sets out 450,000 to 600,000 distinct CDR3 sequences. There are 13 residues in the CDR3. Per germline, CDR1 SQVTM and CDR2 ANQGSEA. The origin of this receptor is a man between 18 and 35 years old in good health. Sequences were obtained from blood T cells: a sorted CD56 or NKG2C T cell subset, CD4+ or CD8+ T cells, or bulk PBMC T cells (not recorded which). The genes are TRBV29-1 and TRBJ2-1; TCRdb outputs TRBD2, but without DNA this stays unchecked. CDR3 loop: CSGAGTSANEQFF.